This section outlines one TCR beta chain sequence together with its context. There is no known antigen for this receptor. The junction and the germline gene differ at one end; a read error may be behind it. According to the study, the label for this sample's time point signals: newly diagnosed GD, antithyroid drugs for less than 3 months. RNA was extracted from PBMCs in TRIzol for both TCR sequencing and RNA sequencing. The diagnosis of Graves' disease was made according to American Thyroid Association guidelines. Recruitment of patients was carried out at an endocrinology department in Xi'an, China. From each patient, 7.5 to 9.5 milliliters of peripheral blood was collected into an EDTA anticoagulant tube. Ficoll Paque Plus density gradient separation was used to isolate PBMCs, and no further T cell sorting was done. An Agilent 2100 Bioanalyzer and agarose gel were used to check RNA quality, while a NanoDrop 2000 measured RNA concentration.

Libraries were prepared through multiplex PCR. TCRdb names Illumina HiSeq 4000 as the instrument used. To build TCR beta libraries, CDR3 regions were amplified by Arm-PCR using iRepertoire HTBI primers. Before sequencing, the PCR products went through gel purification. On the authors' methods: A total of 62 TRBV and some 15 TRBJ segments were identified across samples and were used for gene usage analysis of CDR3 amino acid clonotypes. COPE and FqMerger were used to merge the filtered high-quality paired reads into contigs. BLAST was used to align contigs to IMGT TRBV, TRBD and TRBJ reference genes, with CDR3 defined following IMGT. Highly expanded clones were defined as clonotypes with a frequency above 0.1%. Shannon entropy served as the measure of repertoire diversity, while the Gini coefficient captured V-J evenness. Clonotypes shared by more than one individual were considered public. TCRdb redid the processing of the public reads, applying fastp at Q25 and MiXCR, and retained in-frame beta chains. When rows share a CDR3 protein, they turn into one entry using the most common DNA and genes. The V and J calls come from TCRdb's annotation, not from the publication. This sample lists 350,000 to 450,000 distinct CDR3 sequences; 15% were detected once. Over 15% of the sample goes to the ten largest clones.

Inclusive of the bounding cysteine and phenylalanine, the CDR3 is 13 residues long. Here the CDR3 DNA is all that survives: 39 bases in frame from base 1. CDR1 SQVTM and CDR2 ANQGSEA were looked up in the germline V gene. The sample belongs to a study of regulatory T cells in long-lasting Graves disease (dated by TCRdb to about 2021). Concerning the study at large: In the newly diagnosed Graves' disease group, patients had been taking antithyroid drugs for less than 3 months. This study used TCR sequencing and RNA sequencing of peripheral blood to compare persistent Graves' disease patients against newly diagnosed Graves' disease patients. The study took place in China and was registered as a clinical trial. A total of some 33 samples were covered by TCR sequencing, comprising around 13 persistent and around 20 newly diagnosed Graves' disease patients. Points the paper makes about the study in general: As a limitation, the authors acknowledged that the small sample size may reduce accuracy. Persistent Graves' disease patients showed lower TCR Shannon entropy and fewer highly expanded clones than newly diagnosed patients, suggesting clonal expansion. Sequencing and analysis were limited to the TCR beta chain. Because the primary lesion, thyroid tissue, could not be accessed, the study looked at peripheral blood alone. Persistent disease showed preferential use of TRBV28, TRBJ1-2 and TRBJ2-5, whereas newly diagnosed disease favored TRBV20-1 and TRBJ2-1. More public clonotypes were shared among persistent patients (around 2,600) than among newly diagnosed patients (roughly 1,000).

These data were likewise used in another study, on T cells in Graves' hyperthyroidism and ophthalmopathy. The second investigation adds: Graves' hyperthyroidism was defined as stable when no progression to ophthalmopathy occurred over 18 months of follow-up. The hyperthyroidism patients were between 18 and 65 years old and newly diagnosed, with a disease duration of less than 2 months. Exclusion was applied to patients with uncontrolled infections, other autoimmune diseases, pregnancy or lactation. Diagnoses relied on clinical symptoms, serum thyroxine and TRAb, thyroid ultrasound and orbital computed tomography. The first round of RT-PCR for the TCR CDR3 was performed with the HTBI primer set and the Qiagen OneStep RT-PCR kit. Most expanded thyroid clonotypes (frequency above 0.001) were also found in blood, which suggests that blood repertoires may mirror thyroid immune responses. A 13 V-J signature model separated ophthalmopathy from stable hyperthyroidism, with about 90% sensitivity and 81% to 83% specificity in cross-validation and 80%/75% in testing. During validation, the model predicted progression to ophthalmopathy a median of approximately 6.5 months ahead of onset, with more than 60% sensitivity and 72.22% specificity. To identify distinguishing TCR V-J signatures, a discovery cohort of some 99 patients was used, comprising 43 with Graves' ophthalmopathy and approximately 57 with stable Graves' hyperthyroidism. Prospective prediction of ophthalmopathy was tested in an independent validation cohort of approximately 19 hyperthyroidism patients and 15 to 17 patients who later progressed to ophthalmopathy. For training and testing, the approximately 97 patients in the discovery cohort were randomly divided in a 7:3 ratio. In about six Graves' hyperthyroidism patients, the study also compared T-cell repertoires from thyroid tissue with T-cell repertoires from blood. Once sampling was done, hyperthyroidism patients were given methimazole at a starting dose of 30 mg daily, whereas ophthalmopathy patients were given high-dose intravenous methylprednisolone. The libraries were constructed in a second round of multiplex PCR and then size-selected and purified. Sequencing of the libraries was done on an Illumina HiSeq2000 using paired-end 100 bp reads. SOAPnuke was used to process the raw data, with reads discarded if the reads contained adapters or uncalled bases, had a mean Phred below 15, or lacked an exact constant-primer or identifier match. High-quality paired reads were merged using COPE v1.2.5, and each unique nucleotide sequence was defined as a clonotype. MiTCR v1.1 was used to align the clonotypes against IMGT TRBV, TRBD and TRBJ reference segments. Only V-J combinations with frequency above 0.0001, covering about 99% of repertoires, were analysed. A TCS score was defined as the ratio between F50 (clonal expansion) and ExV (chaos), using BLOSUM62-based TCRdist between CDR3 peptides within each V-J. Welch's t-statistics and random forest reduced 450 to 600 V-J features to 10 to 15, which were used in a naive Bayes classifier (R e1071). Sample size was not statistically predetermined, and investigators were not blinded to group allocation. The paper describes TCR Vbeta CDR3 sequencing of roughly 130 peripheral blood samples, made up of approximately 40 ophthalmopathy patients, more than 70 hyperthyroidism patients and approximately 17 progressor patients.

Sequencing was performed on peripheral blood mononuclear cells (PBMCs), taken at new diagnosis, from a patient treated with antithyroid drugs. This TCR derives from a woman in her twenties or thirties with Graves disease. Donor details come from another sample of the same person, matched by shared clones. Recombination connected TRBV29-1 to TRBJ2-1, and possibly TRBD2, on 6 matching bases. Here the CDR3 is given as CSVRAGGINKQFF. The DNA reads TGCAGCGTTCGGGCAGGCGGGATCAATAAGCAGTTCTTC.